Shown below are 16 T cell receptor beta chains from a single sample sequenced in a study of T-cell reconstitution after alpha-beta-depleted transplantation in children. The TCRbeta library incorporated unique molecular identifiers. TCRdb reprocessed the PCR reads with MiXCR, giving one entry per CDR3 protein. In the table there are approximately 240,000 distinct CDR3 sequences, roughly 9% of which are singletons. The sample consisted of PBMCs from the stem cell graft donor, taken from the stem cell graft. All receptors come from a human donor who donated a stem cell graft to a child with acute lymphoblastic leukemia.

The table lists this clonotype with many counts. CDR3 DNA: TGTGCCAGCACCACACCGCCAGGGAGTAGGGGAAAAGGCTACACCTTC. Translated: CASTTPPGSRGKGYTF. The chain is built from TRBV2 and TRBJ1-2; the D gene is possibly TRBD1 (5 bases). V was cut by 7 bases and J by 8 bases, with 26 bases left in between. Germline V gives CDR1 SNHLY, CDR2 FYNNEI. The CDR3 is 16 amino acids.

This clonotype was counted ten times or more. The rearrangement uses TRBV7-9 and TRBJ1-1; tentative D call: TRBD1 (5 bases). Germline V gene data show CDR1 as SEHNR and CDR2 as FQNEAQ (reference sequence). The CDR3 extends over 14 amino acids. V was shortened by 5 bases and J by 1 base, with 11 bases between the two germline ends. In nucleotides, the CDR3 is TGTGCCAGCAGCCTGACAGAGACGAACACTGAAGCTTTCTTT. Translated: CASSLTETNTEAFF.

This clonotype was observed at least ten times. The chain recombines TRBV10-3 with TRBJ2-2; 10 bases are shared with TRBD2. The trim removed 8 bases at V and 7 bases at J, leaving 7 bases unmatched. There are 14 residues in the CDR3. Looked up from germline, CDR1 is ENHRY and CDR2 is SYGVKD. CDR3 loop: CAIRTSGSDGELFF. In DNA, the CDR3 is TGTGCCATCCGGACTAGCGGCTCTGACGGGGAGCTGTTTTTT.

This clonotype was observed a handful of times. This chain links TRBV29-1 with TRBJ1-2; D is uncertain. Trimming pared 8 bases from V and 8 bases from J, leaving 21 bases between. CDR3 length equals 13 residues. CDR1 is SQVTM, CDR2 ANQGSEA, per germline. The CDR3: CSSERGDGMGYTF. CDR3 coding DNA: TGCAGCTCCGAACGAGGAGACGGTATGGGCTACACCTTC.

This clonotype was detected only once. The chain recombines TRBV7-2 with TRBJ1-1; perhaps TRBD1 as D (6 bases). Germline V CDR1 and CDR2: SGHTA, FQGNSA. This CDR3 comprises 15 residues. Trimming took off 1 base at V and 6 bases at J, with 15 bases between the two ends. The CDR3 DNA follows: TGTGCCAGCAGCTTAGTTAACAGGGCGGGCGCTGAAGCTTTCTTT. Encoded protein: CASSLVNRAGAEAFF.

This clonotype has just a few counts. The chain has TRBV27 and TRBJ1-5; 9 nucleotides line up with TRBD1. V shed 4 bases and J 1 base; nucleotides not matched to a gene: 5. This CDR3 contains 16 residues. The V gene's germline CDR1 is MNHEY and CDR2 SMNVEV (reference sequence). The CDR3 bases are TGTGCCAGCAGTTCTCGGACAGGGGAGAGCAATCAGCCCCAGCATTTT. This gives the protein CASSSRTGESNQPQHF.

This chain connects TRBV7-9 to TRBJ1-2; D gene ambiguous. Trimming shortened V by 1 base and J by 4 bases, and 7 bases separated the two germline ends. CDR1 SEHNR and CDR2 FQNEAQ come from the germline V gene (reference sequence). This CDR3 region has 13 residues. The CDR3 loop is CASSLDGPYGYTF. CDR3 sequence (DNA): TGTGCCAGCAGCTTAGACGGGCCCTATGGCTACACCTTC. Complete variable domain (other parts from reference TRBV7-9 and TRBJ1-2): DTGVSQNPRHKITKRGQNVTFRCDPISEHNRLYWYRQTLGQGPEFLTYFQNEAQLEKSRLLSDRFSAERPKGSFSTLEIQRTEQGDSAMYLCASSLDGPYGYTFGSGTRLTVV.

There are a few counts of this clonotype. The V call is TRBV3-1, the J call TRBJ2-1, with 11 positions matching TRBD2. The V segment lost 0 bases and the J segment 10 bases; nucleotides outside the gene matches: 5. The germline V gene encodes CDR1 LGHDT and CDR2 YNNKEL (reference sequence). The CDR3 is 15 residues long. CDR3 protein: CASSQDSIAGGEQFF. The DNA of the CDR3 is TGTGCCAGCAGCCAAGATTCAATAGCGGGGGGGGAGCAGTTCTTC.

Ten or more counts support this clonotype. This chain joins TRBV7-2 and TRBJ2-5; 11 positions agree with TRBD2. V lost 7 bases and J lost 4; bases outside the gene matches: 11. Germline V gene lookup returns CDR1 SGHTA and CDR2 FQGNSA. This CDR3 has 16 residues. Written as DNA, the CDR3 is TGTGCCAGCACCACAATAGCGGGGGGGCTGGGAGAGACCCAGTACTTC. It encodes CASTTIAGGLGETQYF.

The chain uses TRBV7-2 and TRBJ2-5; D is unclear. In germline, CDR1 is SGHTA, CDR2 FQGNSA. Deletions cut 2 bases from V and 8 bases from J, with 9 bases between. The CDR3 is 12 amino acids. The CDR3 region is CASSLTAETQYF. CDR3 nucleotide sequence: TGTGCCAGCAGCTTAACCGCAGAAACCCAGTACTTC. Drawing the rest from reference TRBV7-2 and TRBJ2-5, the complete variable domain is GAGVSQSPSNKVTEKGKDVELRCDPISGHTALYWYRQSLGQGLEFLIYFQGNSAPDKSGLPSDRFSAERTGGSVSTLTIQRTQQEDSAVYLCASSLTAETQYFGPGTRLLVL.

This clonotype was detected ten times or more. The chain has TRBV6-6 and TRBJ2-3; no clear D. CDR3 size: 11 residues. Trimming cost V 6 bases and J 8 bases, with 9 bases left between them. CDR1 MNHNY and CDR2 SVGAGI come from the germline V gene (reference sequence). Here the CDR3 DNA reads TGTGCCAGCAGCCCCTCCGCTACGCAGTATTTT. This sequence encodes CASSPSATQYF.

The V call is TRBV5-1, the J call TRBJ1-5, with TRBD1 matching 11 bases. The V gene's germline CDR1 is SGHRS and CDR2 YFSETQ. V gave up 0 bases and J gave up 5 bases; unmatched junction bases: 4. The CDR3 consists of 16 residues. CDR3 in DNA: TGCGCCAGCAGCTTGGGGGACAGGGGGTCTGATCAGCCCCAGCATTTT. It yields the protein CASSLGDRGSDQPQHF.

This chain joins TRBV5-6 and TRBJ1-2; 8 positions match TRBD1. The germline V gene has CDR1 SGHDT and CDR2 YYEEEE. V gave up 2 bases and J gave up 7 bases; unmatched junction bases: 7. The CDR3 runs to 14 residues. CDR3 loop: CASSLLTGAPGYTF. The CDR3 bases are TGTGCCAGCAGCTTACTGACAGGGGCCCCTGGCTACACCTTC.

This clonotype was picked up a small number of times. The V gene is TRBV15, the J gene TRBJ2-1; 9 nucleotides align to TRBD2. Germline V CDR1 and CDR2: LNHNV, YYDKDF (reference sequence). V shed 7 bases, J shed 2 bases, and the junction held 15 bases outside the gene matches. CDR3 length: 18 amino acids. The CDR3 DNA reads as TGTGCCACCAAGCGCGGGGGGGGTTCTGAAATAACCTACAATGAGCAGTTCTTC. Translation: CATKRGGGSEITYNEQFF. The variable domain in full, completed from reference TRBV15 and TRBJ2-1, reads DAMVIQNPRYQVTQFGKPVTLSCSQTLNHNVMYWYQQKSSQAPKLLFHYYDKDFNNEADTPDNFQSRRPNTSFCFLDIRSPGLGDTAMYLCATKRGGGSEITYNEQFFGPGTRLTVL.

A few counts support this clonotype. The rearrangement joins TRBV10-3 to TRBJ2-7; D is perhaps TRBD1 (5 bases). This CDR3 contains 15 residues. Between the trimmed V and J ends, which lost 5 bases and 1 base, there was a span of 15 bases. Germline CDR1 ENHRY, CDR2 SYGVKD. The CDR3 sequence: CAISNRQPGSYEQYF. The CDR3 DNA reads as TGTGCCATCAGTAACCGACAACCAGGGTCCTACGAGCAGTACTTC.

Points on this clonotype: A junction end diverges from the germline sequence, so it may reflect a read error. The chain combines TRBV5-7 with TRBJ2-4; D unresolved. TRBV5-7 is sorted into the ORF group, with uncertain function. CDR3 length: 13 residues. The CDR3 coding sequence is TGTGCCAGCACCACACAAGGGTCTCCAACAACCCCCTTC. Its translation: CASTTQGSPTTPF.